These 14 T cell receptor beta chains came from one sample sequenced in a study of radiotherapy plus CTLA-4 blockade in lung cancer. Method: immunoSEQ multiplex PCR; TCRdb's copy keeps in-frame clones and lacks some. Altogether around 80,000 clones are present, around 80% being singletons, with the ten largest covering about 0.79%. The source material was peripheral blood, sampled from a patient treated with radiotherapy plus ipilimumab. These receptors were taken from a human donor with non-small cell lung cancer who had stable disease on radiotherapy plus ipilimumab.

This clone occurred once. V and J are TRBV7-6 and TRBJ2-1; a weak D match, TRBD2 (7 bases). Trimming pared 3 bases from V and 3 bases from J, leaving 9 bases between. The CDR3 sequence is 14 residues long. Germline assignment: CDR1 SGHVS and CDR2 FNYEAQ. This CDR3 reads CASSLRGLYNEQFF. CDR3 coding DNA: TGTGCCAGCAGCTTGCGGGGGCTCTACAATGAGCAGTTCTTC.

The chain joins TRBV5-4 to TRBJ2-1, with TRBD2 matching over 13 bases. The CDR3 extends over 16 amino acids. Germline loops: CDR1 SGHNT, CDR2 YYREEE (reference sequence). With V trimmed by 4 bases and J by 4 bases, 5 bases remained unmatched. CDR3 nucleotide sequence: TGTGCCAGCAGCCAAATGACTAGCGGGGGGTACAATGAGCAGTTCTTC. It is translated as CASSQMTSGGYNEQFF. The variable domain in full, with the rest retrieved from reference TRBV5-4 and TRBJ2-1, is ETGVTQSPTHLIKTRGQQVTLRCSSQSGHNTVSWYQQALGQGPQFIFQYYREEENGRGNFPPRFSGLQFPNYSSELNVNALELDDSALYLCASSQMTSGGYNEQFFGPGTRLTVL.

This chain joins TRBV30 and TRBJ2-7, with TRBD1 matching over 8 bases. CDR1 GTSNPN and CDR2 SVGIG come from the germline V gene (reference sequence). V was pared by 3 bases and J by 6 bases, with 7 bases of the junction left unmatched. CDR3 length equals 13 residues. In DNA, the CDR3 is TGTGCCTGGAGCCCTAGGACAGGGAGCGAGCAGTACTTC. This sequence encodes CAWSPRTGSEQYF.

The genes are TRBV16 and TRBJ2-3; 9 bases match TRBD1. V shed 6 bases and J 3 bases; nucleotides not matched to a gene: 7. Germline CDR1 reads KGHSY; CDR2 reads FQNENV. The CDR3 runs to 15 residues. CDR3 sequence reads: CASSRTGVRTDTQYF. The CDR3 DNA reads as TGTGCCAGCAGTCGGACAGGGGTTCGGACAGATACGCAGTATTTT.

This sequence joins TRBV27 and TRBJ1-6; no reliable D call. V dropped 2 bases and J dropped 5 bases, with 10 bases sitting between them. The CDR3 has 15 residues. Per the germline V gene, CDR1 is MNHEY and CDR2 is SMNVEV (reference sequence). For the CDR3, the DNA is TGTGCCAGCAGTTTACGCGGACGCAATAATTCACCCCTCCACTTT. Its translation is CASSLRGRNNSPLHF.

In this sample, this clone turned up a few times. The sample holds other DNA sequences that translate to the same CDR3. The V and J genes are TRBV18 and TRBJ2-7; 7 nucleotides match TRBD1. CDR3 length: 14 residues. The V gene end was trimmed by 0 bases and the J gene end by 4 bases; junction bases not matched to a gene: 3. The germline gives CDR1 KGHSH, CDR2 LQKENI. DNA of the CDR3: TGTGCCAGCTCACCACCGAGGGGGCGGTACGAGCAGTACTTC. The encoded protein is CASSPPRGRYEQYF. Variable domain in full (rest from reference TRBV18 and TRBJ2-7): NAGVMQNPRHLVRRRGQEARLRCSPMKGHSHVYWYRQLPEEGLKFMVYLQKENIIDESGMPKERFSAEFPKEGPSILRIQQVVRGDSAAYFCASSPPRGRYEQYFGPGTRLTVT.

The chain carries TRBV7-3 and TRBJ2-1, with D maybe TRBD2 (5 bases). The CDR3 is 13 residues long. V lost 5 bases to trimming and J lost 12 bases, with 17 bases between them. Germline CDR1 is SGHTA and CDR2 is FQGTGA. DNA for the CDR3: TGTGCCAGCAGCCCCGACCCCGGGATGGGGCAGTTCTTC. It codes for CASSPDPGMGQFF.

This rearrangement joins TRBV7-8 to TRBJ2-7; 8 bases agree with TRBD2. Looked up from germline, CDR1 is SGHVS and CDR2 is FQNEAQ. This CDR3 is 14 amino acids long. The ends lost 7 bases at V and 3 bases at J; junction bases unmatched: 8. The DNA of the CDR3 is TGTGCCAGCACCTCCGGACTAGCATTCTACGAGCAGTACTTC. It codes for CASTSGLAFYEQYF.

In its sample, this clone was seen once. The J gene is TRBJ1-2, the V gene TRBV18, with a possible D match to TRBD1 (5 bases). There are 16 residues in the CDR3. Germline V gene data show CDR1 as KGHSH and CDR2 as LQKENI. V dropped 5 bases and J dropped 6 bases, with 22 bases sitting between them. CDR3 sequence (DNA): TGTGCCAGCTCAGTTGCTTACAGGTCGGCGGTTGATGGCTACACCTTC. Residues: CASSVAYRSAVDGYTF. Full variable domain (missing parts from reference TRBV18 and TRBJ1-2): NAGVMQNPRHLVRRRGQEARLRCSPMKGHSHVYWYRQLPEEGLKFMVYLQKENIIDESGMPKERFSAEFPKEGPSILRIQQVVRGDSAAYFCASSVAYRSAVDGYTFGSGTRLTVV.

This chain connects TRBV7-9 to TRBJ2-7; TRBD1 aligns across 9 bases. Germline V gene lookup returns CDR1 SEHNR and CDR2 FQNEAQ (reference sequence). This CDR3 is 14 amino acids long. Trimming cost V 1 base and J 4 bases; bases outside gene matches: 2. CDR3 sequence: CASSLVDRGYEQYF. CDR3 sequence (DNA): TGTGCCAGCAGCTTAGTCGACAGGGGGTACGAGCAGTACTTC.

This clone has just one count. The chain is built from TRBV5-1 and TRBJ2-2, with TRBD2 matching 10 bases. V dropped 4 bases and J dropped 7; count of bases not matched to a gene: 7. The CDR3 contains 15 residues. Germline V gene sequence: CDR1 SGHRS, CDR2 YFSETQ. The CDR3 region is CASSPSGRSIGELFF. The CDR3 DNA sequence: TGCGCCAGCAGCCCTAGCGGGAGATCTATCGGGGAGCTGTTTTTT.

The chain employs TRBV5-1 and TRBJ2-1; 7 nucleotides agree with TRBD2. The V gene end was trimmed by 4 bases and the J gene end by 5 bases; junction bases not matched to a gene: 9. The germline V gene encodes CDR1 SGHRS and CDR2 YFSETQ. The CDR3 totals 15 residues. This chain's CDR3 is CASSTPSGQNNEQFF. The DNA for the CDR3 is TGCGCCAGCAGCACCCCTAGCGGTCAAAACAATGAGCAGTTCTTC.

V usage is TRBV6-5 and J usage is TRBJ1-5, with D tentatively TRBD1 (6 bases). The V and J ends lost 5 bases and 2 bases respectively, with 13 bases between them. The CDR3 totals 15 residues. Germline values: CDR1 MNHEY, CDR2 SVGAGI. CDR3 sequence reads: CASSPPGAGNQPQHF. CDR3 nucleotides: TGTGCCAGCAGTCCTCCGGGGGCTGGCAATCAGCCCCAGCATTTT.

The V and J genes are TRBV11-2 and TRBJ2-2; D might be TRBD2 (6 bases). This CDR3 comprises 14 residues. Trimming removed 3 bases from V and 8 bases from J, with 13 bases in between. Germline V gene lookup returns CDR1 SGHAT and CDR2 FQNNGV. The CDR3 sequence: CASSLDGGFGELFF. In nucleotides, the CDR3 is TGTGCCAGCAGCTTGGATGGGGGGTTTGGGGAGCTGTTTTTT.